The T cell receptor beta chain described here comes from a study of vaccination and CD4 T cells after COVID-19. Across the study: There were two doses of either BNT162b2 or mRNA-1273 vaccine given to participants.

Study-wide results and limits: There was no significant change from about 20 to 38 median reactive clonotypes.

The CDR3 is made up of 15 amino acids. Germline-derived CDR1 and CDR2 are MNHNS and SASEGT. Losses at the gene ends were 4 bases for V and 3 bases for J; bases not matched to a gene: 6. As for time point: late sampling 161 to 241 days after vaccination in a few convalescent patients. Described treatment: approximately 9-day PBMC culture with coronavirus spike peptide pools or control peptides (ViraFEST assay). All positive PCR tests were dated between March and December 2020, predating US Alpha, Beta and Delta variants. Researchers used the Oncomine TCR Beta short-read assay to sequence DNA from cultured CD4+ T cells. Using its own MiXCR run on the PCR reads, TCRdb lists one record per CDR3 protein. Among 15,000 to 20,000 distinct CDR3 sequences listed, under 65% were seen once. With regard to this clonotype: Antigen specificity is unknown.

The sequence was collected from a human donor who had recovered from COVID-19. The V gene is TRBV6-1, the J gene TRBJ1-2; TRBD1 agrees at 9 bases. The material was CD4+ T cells from blood, cultured in vitro, obtained about 7 months after SARS-CoV-2 vaccination. CDR3 in amino acids: CASSVGGQGDYGYTF. The DNA for the CDR3 is TGTGCCAGCAGTGTGGGGGGACAGGGAGACTATGGCTACACCTTC.